These 28 T cell receptor beta chains were sequenced from one sample in a study of cytomegalovirus exposure and HLA in healthy donors. The PCR used 60 Vbeta and 13 Jbeta primers. The protocol was immunoSEQ multiplex PCR, while the TCRdb copy is restricted to in-frame clones and leaves out a portion. The sample has about 140,000 clones, roughly 76% seen once. The specimen sequenced was PBMCs. The receptor source for this set is a female donor in good health and CMV-seronegative.

V usage is TRBV6-5 and J usage is TRBJ1-2, with D uncertain. Trimming took 5 bases from V and 7 from J, leaving 11 bases between them. There are 12 residues in the CDR3. Germline CDR1 MNHEY, CDR2 SVGAGI. As DNA, the CDR3 is TGTGCCAGCAGTACCGGCGAGGGTGGCTACACCTTC. Its protein product is CASSTGEGGYTF.

The genes are TRBV6-5 and TRBJ2-1, with TRBD2 matching over 9 bases. The CDR3 is 12 residues long. With 10 bases clipped from V and 5 bases from J, the junction kept 3 bases outside the gene matches. Germline V lookup: CDR1 MNHEY, CDR2 SVGAGI. CDR3 sequence (DNA): TGTGCCACTAGCGGGATCCACAATGAGCAGTTCTTC. It translates to CATSGIHNEQFF.

V is TRBV7-9 and J is TRBJ2-7; 13 bases match TRBD2. CDR1 is SEHNR, CDR2 FQNEAQ, per germline (reference sequence). The CDR3 runs to 17 residues. Losses at the gene ends were 0 bases for V and 6 bases for J; bases not matched to a gene: 8. CDR3 coding DNA: TGTGCCAGCAGCTTAGCGCCAGGGACTAGCGGGAAGAGCGAGCAGTACTTC. Translating it yields CASSLAPGTSGKSEQYF.

This sequence joins TRBV6-1 and TRBJ1-2; possible D gene TRBD1, 6 bases. Trimming removed 2 bases at V and 7 bases at J, with 17 bases between. This CDR3 comprises 15 residues. Per germline, CDR1 MNHNS and CDR2 SASEGT. As DNA, the CDR3 is TGTGCCAGCAGTGAAACCAACAGGGAAAGGTTTGGCTACACCTTC. Amino acid sequence: CASSETNRERFGYTF.

The chain carries TRBV29-1 and TRBJ2-1; 8 nucleotides line up with TRBD2. There are 14 residues in the CDR3. CDR1 and CDR2 (germline): SQVTM, ANQGSEA. The V gene end was trimmed by 7 bases and the J gene end by 5 bases; junction bases not matched to a gene: 10. In DNA form, the CDR3 reads TGCAGCGCCCGAGGGGGACTAGTTCACAATGAGCAGTTCTTC. It yields the protein CSARGGLVHNEQFF.

CDR3 loop: CASTFYYSSGNTIYF. CDR3 DNA: TGTGCCAGCACCTTTTATTACTCCTCTGGAAACACCATATATTTT. The chain uses TRBV5-6 and TRBJ1-3; no clear D gene. The germline V gene encodes CDR1 SGHDT and CDR2 YYEEEE. Trimming cost V 6 bases and J 0 bases, with 13 bases left between them. The CDR3 length is 15 residues. Full variable domain (remainder filled in from reference TRBV5-6 and TRBJ1-3): DAGVTQSPTHLIKTRGQQVTLRCSPKSGHDTVSWYQQALGQGPQFIFQYYEEEERQRGNFPDRFSGHQFPNYSSELNVNALLLGDSALYLCASTFYYSSGNTIYFGEGSWLTVV.

The chain uses TRBV19 and TRBJ1-1; 8 nucleotides agree with TRBD1. Germline V gives CDR1 LNHDA, CDR2 SQIVND (reference sequence). The ends lost 9 bases at V and 1 base at J; junction bases unmatched: 4. The CDR3 has 13 amino acids. CDR3 amino acids: CARADRANTEAFF. The CDR3 region has the DNA TGTGCCAGGGCGGACAGGGCGAACACTGAAGCTTTCTTT.

V is TRBV15 and J is TRBJ2-3; TRBD2 agrees at 11 bases. This CDR3 comprises 18 residues. V trimming: 3 bases; J trimming: 3 bases; junction bases outside the gene matches: 11. Germline lookup yields CDR1 LNHNV and CDR2 YYDKDF (reference sequence). CDR3 sequence: CATSSLLAGGEGTDTQYF. CDR3 bases: TGTGCCACCAGCAGTTTATTAGCGGGAGGGGAGGGAACAGATACGCAGTATTTT.

V usage is TRBV27 and J usage is TRBJ2-7, with TRBD1 as a possible D gene (8 bases). CDR3 length equals 13 residues. Per the germline V gene, CDR1 is MNHEY and CDR2 is SMNVEV (reference sequence). Deletions cut 6 bases from V and 5 bases from J, with 14 bases between. CDR3 nucleotide sequence: TGTGCCAGCAGGGTAACAGGGGGGGACGAGCAGTACTTC. This translates into CASRVTGGDEQYF.

This chain connects TRBV6-1 to TRBJ2-5; possible D gene TRBD2, 5 bases. Germline CDR1 is MNHNS and CDR2 is SASEGT. The CDR3 totals 16 residues. V gave up 0 bases and J gave up 1 base, with 12 bases separating them. CDR3 loop: CASSEAVIASQETQYF. The DNA for the CDR3 is TGTGCCAGCAGTGAAGCAGTGATAGCGAGCCAAGAGACCCAGTACTTC.

In nucleotides, the CDR3 is TGTGCCAGCAGCGTAGCGACTAGCGGGAGGGCCCAGCAGTACTTC. Translated: CASSVATSGRAQQYF. The chain couples TRBV9 to TRBJ2-7; 14 bases agree with TRBD2. The CDR3 runs 15 residues. Per germline, CDR1 SGDLS and CDR2 YYNGEE. V was pared by 0 bases and J by 8 bases, with 4 bases of the junction left unmatched. Full variable domain (remainder filled in from reference TRBV9 and TRBJ2-7): DSGVTQTPKHLITATGQRVTLRCSPRSGDLSVYWYQQSLDQGLQFLIQYYNGEERAKGNILERFSAQQFPDLHSELNLSSLELGDSALYFCASSVATSGRAQQYFGPGTRLTVT.

V and J are TRBV12-5 and TRBJ2-1, with 7 bases fitting TRBD2. Germline V lookup: CDR1 LGHNT, CDR2 FRNRAP. This CDR3 region has 15 residues. Losses at the gene ends were 1 base for V and 6 bases for J; bases not matched to a gene: 6. The CDR3 loop reads CASGLGSGPSNEQFF. CDR3 nucleotides: TGTGCTAGTGGTTTGGGTAGCGGGCCTTCCAATGAGCAGTTCTTC.

This clone came up a few times. V and J are TRBV6-1 and TRBJ1-2; D is ambiguous. The ends were cut back, 4 bases at V and 5 bases at J, with 8 bases in the middle. Germline V gene data show CDR1 as MNHNS and CDR2 as SASEGT. This CDR3 is built from 12 residues. Written as DNA, the CDR3 is TGTGCCAGCAGTGGGGAGGAGTATGGCTACACCTTC. It is translated as CASSGEEYGYTF.

The genes are TRBV30 and TRBJ1-4, with 8 bases matching TRBD1. Germline-derived CDR1 and CDR2 are GTSNPN and SVGIG (reference sequence). The ends lost 3 bases at V and 8 bases at J; junction bases unmatched: 8. The CDR3 length is 14 residues. CDR3 nucleotides: TGTGCCTGGAGAATTACAGGGGGGTACGAAAAACTGTTTTTT. Residues: CAWRITGGYEKLFF.

The V and J genes are TRBV6-5 and TRBJ2-5; perhaps TRBD1 as D (6 bases). This CDR3 spans 15 amino acids. Germline loops: CDR1 MNHEY, CDR2 SVGAGI. V was cut by 0 bases and J by 5 bases, with 13 bases left in between. The chain's CDR3 is CASSYSTGGRETQYF. For the CDR3, the DNA is TGTGCCAGCAGTTACTCGACAGGCGGCCGGGAGACCCAGTACTTC.

The rearrangement uses TRBV28 and TRBJ2-1, with 8 nucleotides matching TRBD2. Unmatched junction bases numbered 5, after V lost 11 bases and J lost 8 bases. This CDR3 has 11 residues. CDR1 and CDR2 (germline): MDHEN, SYDVKM. This chain's CDR3 is CAATSADEQFF. DNA of the CDR3: TGTGCCGCGACTAGCGCGGATGAGCAGTTCTTC. The full variable domain, completed using reference TRBV28 and TRBJ2-1, is DVKVTQSSRYLVKRTGEKVFLECVQDMDHENMFWYRQDPGLGLRLIYFSYDVKMKEKGDIPEGYSVSREKKERFSLILESASTNQTSMYLCAATSADEQFFGPGTRLTVL.

This clone was seen a handful of times. This sequence joins TRBV2 and TRBJ1-1, with D possibly matching TRBD1 (6 bases). V was shortened by 11 bases and J by 1 base, with 17 bases between the two germline ends. CDR1 SNHLY and CDR2 FYNNEI come from the germline V gene. The CDR3 length is 14 residues. The CDR3 DNA follows: TGTGCCTTAACAGGGAACTTCCCGAACACTGAAGCTTTCTTT. It is translated as CALTGNFPNTEAFF. The whole variable domain, filled in from reference TRBV2 and TRBJ1-1, reads EPEVTQTPSHQVTQMGQEVILRCVPISNHLYFYWYRQILGQKVEFLVSFYNNEISEKSEIFDDQFSVERPDGSNFTLKIRSTKLEDSAMYFCALTGNFPNTEAFFGQGTRLTVV.

This sequence joins TRBV13 and TRBJ2-5; 9 bases align to TRBD2. Germline V gene data show CDR1 as PRHDT and CDR2 as FYEKMQ (reference sequence). This CDR3 contains 17 residues. V was clipped by 5 bases and J by 2 bases; unmatched bases: 12. This CDR3 is CASSGPLAGANQETQYF. The DNA for the CDR3 is TGTGCCAGCAGCGGCCCCTTAGCGGGAGCGAATCAAGAGACCCAGTACTTC.

This chain connects TRBV30 to TRBJ1-1; D possibly corresponds to TRBD1 (6 bases). The CDR3 spans 14 residues. Germline CDR1 is GTSNPN and CDR2 is SVGIG (reference sequence). Trimming removed 5 bases from V and 4 bases from J, with 17 bases in between. The CDR3 DNA reads as TGTGCCTGGGACCCAGGGGTTTGGGGCACTGAAGCTTTCTTT. As protein: CAWDPGVWGTEAFF.

The genes are TRBV18 and TRBJ2-1, with D perhaps TRBD1 (5 bases). The CDR3 length is 14 residues. V shed 3 bases and J shed 0 bases, with 6 bases lying between them. CDR1 is KGHSH and CDR2 is LQKENI in the germline V gene. CDR3 sequence (DNA): TGTGCCAGCTCACCCACAGGCTCCTACAATGAGCAGTTCTTC. Encoded protein: CASSPTGSYNEQFF.

Here the CDR3 reads CASSSLGTSGGGSYEQYF. The CDR3 DNA reads as TGTGCCAGCAGTTCTCTCGGGACTAGCGGAGGGGGCTCCTACGAGCAGTACTTC. This rearrangement joins TRBV28 to TRBJ2-7; 11 nucleotides agree with TRBD2. Germline V gene sequence: CDR1 MDHEN, CDR2 SYDVKM. The CDR3 is 18 residues long. The ends lost 4 bases at V and 0 bases at J; junction bases unmatched: 11.

The V call is TRBV10-3, the J call TRBJ1-1; the D is unclear. The V gene lost 0 bases and the J gene lost 0 bases, with 5 bases spanning the gap. The CDR3 runs to 14 residues. Germline CDR1 reads ENHRY; CDR2 reads SYGVKD. The CDR3 coding sequence is TGTGCCATCAGTGAGTCCGGGTTGAACACTGAAGCTTTCTTT. It specifies CAISESGLNTEAFF.

The chain uses TRBV4-1 and TRBJ1-4; D remains unclear. The CDR3 is 15 residues long. V was shortened by 0 bases and J by 5 bases, with 10 bases between the two germline ends. Germline CDR1 MGHRA, CDR2 YSYEKL. The CDR3 protein is CASSQEAGGNEKLFF. Written as DNA, the CDR3 is TGCGCCAGCAGCCAAGAAGCAGGAGGGAATGAAAAACTGTTTTTT.

The chain has TRBV28 and TRBJ1-2, with 7 bases aligning to TRBD1. Germline CDR1 reads MDHEN; CDR2 reads SYDVKM. The CDR3 runs to 16 residues. Losses at the gene ends were 1 base for V and 3 bases for J; bases not matched to a gene: 8. The CDR3 nucleotides read TGTGCCAGCAGTTTATTAGTTAGACAGGGATACTATGGCTACACCTTC. This codes for CASSLLVRQGYYGYTF.

The chain recombines TRBV2 with TRBJ2-7; tentative D call: TRBD1 (5 bases). V lost 8 bases and J 1 base, leaving 9 bases between the germline ends. Germline CDR1 and CDR2: SNHLY and FYNNEI. The CDR3 length is 12 residues. CDR3 nucleotide sequence: TGTGCCAGCTCGGACATTTCCTACGAGCAGTACTTC. It translates to CASSDISYEQYF.

The chain links TRBV5-4 to TRBJ1-1, with D maybe TRBD1 (5 bases). The germline V and J ends were trimmed by 3 bases and 1 base, with 16 bases remaining between them. The CDR3 is 16 residues long. Germline CDR1 and CDR2: SGHNT and YYREEE (reference sequence). As DNA, the CDR3 is TGTGCCAGCAGCTCACCCGGGGGAGTCCAGAACACTGAAGCTTTCTTT. Translated, it gives CASSSPGGVQNTEAFF. Complete variable domain (other parts from reference TRBV5-4 and TRBJ1-1): ETGVTQSPTHLIKTRGQQVTLRCSSQSGHNTVSWYQQALGQGPQFIFQYYREEENGRGNFPPRFSGLQFPNYSSELNVNALELDDSALYLCASSSPGGVQNTEAFFGQGTRLTVV.

This chain connects TRBV6-1 to TRBJ2-7, with TRBD1 matching 7 bases. Per germline, CDR1 MNHNS and CDR2 SASEGT. J lost 2 bases, V lost 4 bases, and 5 bases had no gene match. This CDR3 has 14 amino acids. The CDR3 coding sequence is TGTGCCAGCAGTGGGGTGACAGGGACCTACGAGCAGTACTTC. Translating gives CASSGVTGTYEQYF.

This clone showed up just once. V gene TRBV28 combines with J gene TRBJ2-7; D gene ambiguous. V lost 6 bases, J lost 5 bases, and 8 bases lay in between. Germline lookup yields CDR1 MDHEN and CDR2 SYDVKM. This CDR3 is 11 amino acids long. For the CDR3, the DNA is TGTGCCAGCAGAGATGGAGACGAGCAGTACTTC. Residues: CASRDGDEQYF. The whole variable domain, filled in from reference TRBV28 and TRBJ2-7, reads DVKVTQSSRYLVKRTGEKVFLECVQDMDHENMFWYRQDPGLGLRLIYFSYDVKMKEKGDIPEGYSVSREKKERFSLILESASTNQTSMYLCASRDGDEQYFGPGTRLTVT.